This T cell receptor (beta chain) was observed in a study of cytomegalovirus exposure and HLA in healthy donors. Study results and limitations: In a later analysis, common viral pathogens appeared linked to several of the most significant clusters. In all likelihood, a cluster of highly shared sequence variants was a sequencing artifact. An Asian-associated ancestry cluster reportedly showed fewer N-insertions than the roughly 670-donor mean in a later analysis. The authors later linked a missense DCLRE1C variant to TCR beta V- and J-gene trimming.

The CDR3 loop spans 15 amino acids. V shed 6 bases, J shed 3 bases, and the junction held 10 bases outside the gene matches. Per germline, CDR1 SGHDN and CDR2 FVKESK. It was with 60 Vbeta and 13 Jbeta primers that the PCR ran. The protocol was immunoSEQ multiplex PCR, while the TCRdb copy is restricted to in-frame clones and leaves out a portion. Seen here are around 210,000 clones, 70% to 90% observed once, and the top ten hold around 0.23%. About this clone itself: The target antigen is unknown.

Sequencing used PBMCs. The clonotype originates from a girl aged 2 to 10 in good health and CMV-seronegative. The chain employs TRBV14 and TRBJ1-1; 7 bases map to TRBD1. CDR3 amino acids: CASSPQVQGDTEAFF. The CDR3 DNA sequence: TGTGCCAGCAGTCCACAGGTTCAGGGGGACACTGAAGCTTTCTTT.